The present entry profiles one T cell receptor beta chain with its context. The assay was immunoSEQ multiplex PCR, and TCRdb's table has in-frame clones only and misses some. The table lists roughly 430,000 clones, 70% to 90% of them singletons. This entry comes from a study of blood T cell repertoires in COVID-19. Study information: In each case, the material was cDNA or gDNA derived from T cells, B-cell-depleted T cells, or PBMCs.

Participants spanned ages about 18 to 100 years and resided in roughly 22 US areas. V was pared by 2 bases and J by 6 bases, with 5 bases of the junction left unmatched. Germline CDR1 and CDR2: ENHRY and SYGVKD. This CDR3 is built from 16 residues. Sequenced material: PBMCs or T cells enriched from blood (not recorded which). The rearrangement joins TRBV10-3 to TRBJ2-1; 12 nucleotides align to TRBD2. The sequence derives from a woman aged 40 to 50 with acute COVID-19. This chain's CDR3 is CAISESASGGGNEQFF. CDR3 DNA: TGTGCCATCAGTGAGAGCGCTAGCGGGGGGGGCAATGAGCAGTTCTTC.